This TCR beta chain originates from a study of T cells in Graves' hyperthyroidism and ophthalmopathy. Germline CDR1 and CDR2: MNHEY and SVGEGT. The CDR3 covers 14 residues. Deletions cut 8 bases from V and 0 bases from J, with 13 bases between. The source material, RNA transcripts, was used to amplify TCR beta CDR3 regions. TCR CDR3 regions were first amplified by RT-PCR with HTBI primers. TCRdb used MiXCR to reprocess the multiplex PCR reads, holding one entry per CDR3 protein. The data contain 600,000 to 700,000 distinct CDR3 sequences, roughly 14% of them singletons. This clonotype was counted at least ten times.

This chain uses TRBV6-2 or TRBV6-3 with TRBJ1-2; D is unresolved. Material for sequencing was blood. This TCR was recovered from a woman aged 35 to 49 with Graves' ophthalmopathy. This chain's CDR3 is CASARLGTNYGYTF. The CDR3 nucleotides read TGTGCCAGCGCTCGCTTGGGAACTAACTATGGCTACACCTTC.